This T cell receptor (beta chain) was captured in a study of graft-versus-host responses after intestinal transplantation. Findings and caveats of the study: Recipient marrow held GvH clones, some first seen in ileum or blood. Early post-transplant declines in HvG were associated with peak levels of circulating GvH clones.

A word on this clone: Its target is unknown.

The CDR3 sequence is 14 residues long. The V gene lost 0 bases and the J gene lost 4 bases, with 8 bases spanning the gap. Germline lookup yields CDR1 MGHRA and CDR2 YSYEKL. The assay was immunoSEQ multiplex PCR, and TCRdb's table has in-frame clones only and misses some. The data hold about 93,000 clones, with approximately 92% observed a single time. The origin of this receptor is a human donor who received an intestinal transplant. The gene calls are TRBV4-1 and TRBJ2-3; D gene unclear. Sequencing was performed on unstimulated CD8+ T cells sorted from spleen or lymph node cells, taken before intestinal transplant. The CDR3 DNA is TGCGCCAGCAGCCAAGATATAGCTGCAGATACGCAGTATTTT. This sequence encodes CASSQDIAADTQYF.